This T cell receptor beta chain was sequenced during a study of blood T cells in healthy people across ages. Study-level findings and limits: The study found TCR beta diversity correlated strongly with naive T cell percentage.

Alongside a J-beta primer mix, a sample-barcoded 5' primer served in a second PCR lasting about 7 to 12 cycles. Through a template-switch adaptor with 12 random nucleotides, each cDNA molecule received a tag. MiXCR, run by TCRdb on the 5' RACE reads, gives a single entry per CDR3 protein. The table lists 1.5 million to 2 million distinct CDR3 sequences, roughly two fifths of them singletons, with roughly 23% in the top ten. Germline V gene sequence: CDR1 DFQATT, CDR2 SNEGSKA (reference sequence). The ends were cut back, 3 bases at V and 8 bases at J, with 10 bases in the middle. This CDR3 region has 12 residues. Only a few counts were recorded for this clonotype. The antigen remains undetermined.

The sample comprised blood. The V gene is TRBV20-1, the J gene TRBJ1-4; TRBD1 is a possible D gene (6 bases). The receptor's source is a human donor in good health. The CDR3 here is CSASGTGEKLFF. As DNA, the CDR3 is TGCAGTGCTAGCGGAACAGGGGAAAAACTGTTTTTT.